What follows are 6 T cell receptor beta chains derived from one specimen sequenced in a study of memory CD4+ T cells and cytomegalovirus serostatus. The sort gate was single viable CD3+CD4+CD8-CD45RO+ cells for memory CD4+ T cells. Assay: immunoSEQ multiplex PCR; the TCRdb copy retains only in-frame clones and omits some. The sample has more than 45,000 clones, about 81% seen once. Sequenced input: memory CD4+ T cells from blood. These receptors all come from an adult in good health and CMV-seronegative.

This sequence joins TRBV6-5 and TRBJ1-5; no firm D call. Germline CDR1 MNHEY, CDR2 SVGAGI. With 10 bases removed from V and 6 bases from J, the gap between germline ends came to 19 bases. This CDR3 contains 14 residues. The CDR3 sequence is CATKEAGSSQPQHF. For the CDR3, the DNA is TGTGCCACCAAGGAGGCCGGGTCGAGTCAGCCCCAGCATTTT.

The chain links TRBV27 to TRBJ2-5, with D perhaps matching TRBD1 or TRBD2 (5 bases each). The CDR3 is 14 amino acids. The V gene's germline CDR1 is MNHEY and CDR2 SMNVEV (reference sequence). With 6 bases removed from V and 3 bases from J, the gap between germline ends came to 14 bases. The CDR3 is CASRSFGAKETQYF. CDR3 bases: TGTGCCAGCAGGTCCTTCGGGGCTAAAGAGACCCAGTACTTC.

The chain joins TRBV6-5 to TRBJ2-7; 9 nucleotides agree with TRBD1. The CDR3 contains 11 residues. The V gene's germline CDR1 is MNHEY and CDR2 SVGAGI. J lost 11 bases, V lost 11 bases, and 10 bases had no gene match. The CDR3 spells CAGPCRDREYF. The DNA for the CDR3 is TGTGCCGGCCCATGTAGGGACAGGGAGTACTTC.

This clone was found a few times. This sequence joins TRBV4-2 and TRBJ2-2, with no clear D. The CDR3 totals 17 residues. The germline gives CDR1 LGHNA, CDR2 YNFKEQ. Trimming removed 0 bases from V and 6 bases from J, with 17 bases in between. This CDR3 is CASSQDLHSYSAGELFF. In nucleotides, the CDR3 is TGTGCCAGCAGCCAAGATCTGCACAGCTACAGTGCCGGGGAGCTGTTTTTT.

The chain uses TRBV7-8 and TRBJ1-1; 10 nucleotides align to TRBD1. This CDR3 is 15 amino acids long. With 7 bases clipped from V and 11 bases from J, the junction kept 16 bases outside the gene matches. Per the germline V gene, CDR1 is SGHVS and CDR2 is FQNEAQ. CDR3 bases: TGTGCCAGCAACCAAAGACAGGGGGCGATCCCGCGGGCTTTCTTT. Protein sequence: CASNQRQGAIPRAFF.

This clone came up a few times. The gene calls are TRBV7-9 and TRBJ1-1, with 7 positions matching TRBD1. CDR3 length equals 14 residues. Trimming cost V 3 bases and J 1 base; bases outside gene matches: 2. Looked up from germline, CDR1 is SEHNR and CDR2 is FQNEAQ (reference sequence). The CDR3 region has the DNA TGTGCCAGCAGCTTCAACAGGGGGAACACTGAAGCTTTCTTT. The encoded protein is CASSFNRGNTEAFF.